This TCR beta chain was captured in a study of T cell responses to AZD1222 COVID-19 vaccine. Study outcomes and limitations: Along spike, vaccine-associated CD4 TCRs were found throughout, with dominance at 160-218 and 743-854.

Regarding this clone: Its antigen is undetermined. Other DNA sequences in this specimen translate into the identical CDR3.

Assay used: immunoSEQ multiplex PCR; TCRdb lists only in-frame clones, some missing. This repertoire shows about 110,000 clones, around 93% found once; its top ten account for over 7.5%. The CDR3 spans 14 residues. V shed 2 bases and J shed 3 bases, with 10 bases lying between them. Germline loops: CDR1 MNHEY, CDR2 SVGAGI. This sample comprised peripheral blood, obtained 28 days after the second AZD1222 dose. This receptor was identified in an adult who received the AZD1222 COVID-19 vaccine. The V gene is TRBV6-5, the J gene TRBJ1-2, with D possibly matching TRBD1 (6 bases). Written as DNA, the CDR3 is TGTGCCAGCAGTTACCAGGGACAAGACTATGGCTACACCTTC. This sequence encodes CASSYQGQDYGYTF.